A single T cell receptor beta chain is shown here with its context. Antigen: not known. TCR beta cDNA was generated via 5'RACE template switching incorporating UMIs. TCRdb re-called the 5' RACE reads, yielding one record per CDR3 amino acid sequence without DNA. Here the sample table reports approximately 460,000 distinct CDR3 sequences. The V gene's germline CDR1 is SGHVS and CDR2 FQNEAQ. CDR3 length equals 16 residues. This specimen comes from a study of T cells expressing NK-cell markers. Study information: The authors derived TCR beta repertoires from sorted CD3+CD56+NKG2C+, CD3+CD56+NKG2C- and CD3+CD56-NKG2C+ T cells.

Findings and limits, study-wide: Roughly six donors showed dominant NKG2C+ clonotypes comprising about 1.0-7.0% of their CD8+ T cells. There were four donors in whom these clonotypes also led the CD3+CD56-NKG2C+ fraction.

J is TRBJ1-3 and V is TRBV7-8; TCRdb reports TRBD1, a call that lacks DNA to check it against. This receptor was obtained from a woman between 18 and 70 years old in good health. Input material: blood T cells: a sorted CD56 or NKG2C T cell subset, CD4+ or CD8+ T cells, or bulk PBMC T cells (not recorded which). The CDR3 reads CASSLERGSRGNTIYF.